Presented here are 20 T cell receptor beta chains from one specimen sequenced in a study of tumor-infiltrating lymphocytes in primary liver carcinoma. Between roughly 20 and 30 mg of unsorted bulk tissue served as the source from which RNA and DNA were co-extracted. With a constant-region primer, TCR beta cDNA was made from about 0.5 ug of total RNA. It was through three nested multiplex PCR rounds of slightly modified ARM-PCR that TCR beta libraries arose. It was with TRBV1-TRBV30 forward primers and a C-beta reverse primer that the first two PCR rounds were run, at 10 to 11 cycles each. MiXCR was run by TCRdb on the multiplex PCR reads, yielding one entry per CDR3 protein. The data show 150,000 to 200,000 distinct CDR3 sequences, roughly 80% seen once. The sequenced sample consisted of tumor tissue from primary liver carcinoma. These receptors were obtained from a man aged 35 to 55 with primary liver carcinoma and hepatitis B virus infection.

About this clonotype itself: Since the CDR3 does not end with the conserved phenylalanine or tryptophan, this likely comes from a read error. The V gene is TRBV5-6, the J gene TRBJ2-7, with D hard to call. The CDR3 sequence is 14 residues long. CDR1 and CDR2 (germline): SGHDT, YYEEEE. This CDR3 reads CACSFRSRAYEQYL. CDR3 bases: TGTGCCTGCAGCTTCCGATCGAGAGCCTACGAGCAGTACCTC.

Regarding this clonotype: The conserved final phenylalanine or tryptophan is absent from the CDR3, which likely points to a read error. The J gene is TRBJ2-2, the V gene TRBV4-1, with 7 bases fitting TRBD1. CDR3 length: 17 amino acids. CDR1 and CDR2 (germline): MGHRA, YSYEKL. CDR3 nucleotide sequence: TGCGCCAGCAGCCCCCAAACAGGGGTCCTAAACATCGGGGAGCTGTTTATT. Translated, it gives CASSPQTGVLNIGELFI.

The V and J genes are TRBV30 and TRBJ2-5, with a weak D call TRBD1 (8 bases). Germline CDR1 and CDR2: GTSNPN and SVGIG (reference sequence). There are 13 residues in the CDR3. The CDR3 here is CAINTGGAETQYF. In DNA, the CDR3 is TGTGCTATAAACACAGGGGGGGCAGAGACCCAGTACTTC.

This clonotype occurred a few times. A junction end diverges from the germline sequence, so it may reflect a read error. The V gene is TRBV5-5, the J gene TRBJ2-2; tentative D call: TRBD1 (7 bases). The CDR3 totals 14 residues. CDR1 and CDR2 (germline): SGHKS, YYEKEE (reference sequence). In DNA, the CDR3 is TGTACCAGCAGCTTGGGCGGAGGGGGCGGGGAGCTGTCTTTT. Protein sequence: CTSSLGGGGGELSF. The whole variable domain, remainder taken from reference TRBV5-5 and TRBJ2-2, is DAGVTQSPTHLIKTRGQQVTLRCSPISGHKSVSWYQQVLGQGPQFIFQYYEKEERGRGNFPDRFSARQFPNYSSELNVNALLLGDSALYLCTSSLGGGGGELSFGEGSRLTVL.

J is TRBJ1-1 and V is TRBV6-5, with 7 bases matching TRBD1. The CDR3 consists of 13 residues. The germline gives CDR1 MNHEY, CDR2 SVGAGI. The CDR3 DNA is TGTGTCGTAAAACAGGGGCGGAACACTGAAGCTTTCTTT. Translation: CVVKQGRNTEAFF.

Concerning this clonotype itself: An end of the junction does not agree with germline; a read error may underlie this. The chain has TRBV5-1 and TRBJ2-3; no definite D call. The CDR3 contains 14 residues. Germline-derived CDR1 and CDR2 are SGHRS and YFSETQ. The DNA for the CDR3 is TGCACCAGCAGCTCCAAGAATCTCCCAGATACGCAGTATTTT. The encoded protein is CTSSSKNLPDTQYF.

About this clonotype: The junction and the germline gene differ at one end; a read error may be behind it. V usage is TRBV11-1 and J usage is TRBJ2-7, with 9 bases identical to TRBD1. CDR3 size: 16 residues. Germline V lookup: CDR1 SGHAT, CDR2 FQDESV (reference sequence). The CDR3: CASSSGPGQGSYEQHF. Here the CDR3 DNA reads TGTGCCAGCAGCTCCGGTCCGGGACAGGGTTCATACGAGCAGCACTTC.

About this clonotype itself: The limits of the CDR3 on the DNA are not certain, so only TCRdb's listed CDR3 is given. This chain uses TRBV4-3 with TRBJ1-2. Germline CDR1 LGHNA, CDR2 YSLEER. The CDR3 spans 13 residues, counting both ends. The CDR3 is CSSSQEGNYGCTF.

As regards this clonotype: At one end, the junction sequence differs from germline, possibly due to a read error. This sequence joins TRBV5-1 and TRBJ2-7; maybe TRBD1 (6 bases). CDR1 SGHRS and CDR2 YFSETQ come from the germline V gene. The CDR3 consists of 17 residues. The CDR3 spells CVSSLAGADSSGPEQYF. The CDR3, as DNA: TGCGTCAGCAGCTTGGCCGGGGCGGACAGTTCGGGGCCCGAGCAGTACTTC.

Comments on this clonotype: A junction boundary mismatches the germline segment, possibly from a read error. This rearrangement joins TRBV6-2 or TRBV6-3 to TRBJ2-2; a possible D gene is TRBD2 (5 bases). This CDR3 is built from 15 residues. CDR1 is MNHEY, CDR2 SVGEGT, per germline. The CDR3 nucleotides are TGTGCCAGCAGTTGGGTAGCCTCGAACACCGGGGAGCCGTTTTTT. It specifies CASSWVASNTGEPFF.

Concerning this clonotype itself: A read error is likely, as this CDR3 ends without the conserved phenylalanine or tryptophan. The chain couples TRBV6-5 to TRBJ2-6; D is perhaps TRBD1 (5 bases). The length of the CDR3 is 17 residues. V was trimmed by 4 bases and J by 0 bases, leaving 13 bases between them. Germline lookup yields CDR1 MNHEY and CDR2 SVGAGI. Here the CDR3 reads CASSSRTGSSGANVLTY. The CDR3 DNA sequence: TGTGCCAGCAGTTCCCGTACAGGCAGCTCTGGGGCCAACGTCCTGACTTAC.

Note on this clonotype: One end of the junction does not line up with germline, which may come from a read error. V usage is TRBV6-2 or TRBV6-3 and J usage is TRBJ2-7; D gene unclear. Germline loops: CDR1 MNHEY, CDR2 SVGEGT. The CDR3 spans 13 residues. CDR3 in DNA: TGTGCCAGCAACCCCGACTGGGTCTACGTGCAGTACTTC. Translating it yields CASNPDWVYVQYF.

With regard to this clonotype: At one boundary the junction diverges from the germline segment, which might be a read error. The chain uses TRBV29-1 and TRBJ2-7; 10 bases agree with TRBD2. Germline V gene lookup returns CDR1 SQVTM and CDR2 ANQGSEA. CDR3 size: 13 residues. The CDR3 DNA sequence: TGTAGCGTTAATGTAGCGGGAGGTAACGAGCAGTACTTC. This translates into CSVNVAGGNEQYF.

Remarks on this clonotype: A junction end diverges from the germline sequence, so it may reflect a read error. This chain links TRBV12-3 or TRBV12-4 with TRBJ2-5, with a weak D call TRBD2 (5 bases). This CDR3 contains 13 residues. The CDR3 DNA sequence: TGTGCCAGCAATTTAATAGTGGGAGAGGCCCAGTACTTC. Its translation is CASNLIVGEAQYF.

On this clonotype: The CDR3 ends on some other residue instead of the conserved phenylalanine or tryptophan, so this is likely a read error. V and J are TRBV29-1 and TRBJ2-5; TRBD2 matches at 12 bases. After removal of 5 bases from V and 4 bases from J, the junction contained 8 bases not matched to a gene. The CDR3 extends over 15 amino acids. Germline CDR1 reads SQVTM; CDR2 reads ANQGSEA. CDR3 in amino acids: CSVRTSGIRAETQYI. Written as DNA, the CDR3 is TGCAGCGTTCGGACTAGCGGGATTCGGGCAGAGACCCAGTACATC.

This chain links TRBV6-2 or TRBV6-3 with TRBJ2-1; D uncertain. Germline CDR1 MNHEY, CDR2 SVGEGT. Trimming left V 6 bases short and J 5 bases short, with 11 bases between. This CDR3 spans 13 amino acids. In DNA, the CDR3 is TGTGCCAGCAGACCAGACTGTCACAATGAGCAGTTCTTC. Its translation: CASRPDCHNEQFF.

This clonotype was recorded only once. The CDR3 carries no conserved terminal phenylalanine or tryptophan, so it likely arises from a read error. This chain joins TRBV12-3 or TRBV12-4 and TRBJ2-5; 11 bases fit TRBD2. The CDR3 loop spans 16 amino acids. The CDR3 protein is CPSRRGTSGIQEIQYL. CDR3 in DNA: TGTCCCAGCAGACGAGGGACTAGCGGAATCCAAGAGATCCAGTACTTA.

Details on this clonotype: The germline gene is not matched at one end of the junction; a read error may be the cause. The J gene is TRBJ2-1, the V gene TRBV7-3; 11 nucleotides align to TRBD2. The CDR3 sequence is 15 residues long. Germline V gives CDR1 SGHTA, CDR2 FQGTGA. CDR3 region: CANSPTSGRINEQFF. As DNA, the CDR3 is TGTGCCAACAGCCCCACTAGCGGGAGAATCAATGAGCAGTTCTTC.

In regard to this clonotype: Relative to the germline gene, one junction end is altered; a read error may explain this. The genes are TRBV13 and TRBJ1-1; D is perhaps TRBD1 (5 bases). The V gene's germline CDR1 is PRHDT and CDR2 FYEKMQ (reference sequence). The CDR3 sequence is 12 residues long. The DNA for the CDR3 is TGTGTCAGCAGCACTAGGGGTGGTGGAGCTTTCTTT. This sequence encodes CVSSTRGGGAFF. Based on the CDR3 plus reference TRBV13 and TRBJ1-1, the full variable domain is AAGVIQSPRHLIKEKRETATLKCYPIPRHDTVYWYQQGPGQDPQFLISFYEKMQSDKGSIPDRFSAQQFSDYHSELNMSSLELGDSALYFCVSSTRGGGAFFGQGTRLTVV.

With regard to this clonotype: Its ends do not fully match the called genes, so a read error is possible. This chain uses TRBV29-1 with TRBJ2-7; D is unresolved. The CDR3 totals 12 residues. Germline assignment: CDR1 SQVTM and CDR2 ANQGSEA. For the CDR3, the DNA is TGCAGCGCGGGTTGGGATAATCATGAGCACTACTTC. It is translated as CSAGWDNHEHYF.